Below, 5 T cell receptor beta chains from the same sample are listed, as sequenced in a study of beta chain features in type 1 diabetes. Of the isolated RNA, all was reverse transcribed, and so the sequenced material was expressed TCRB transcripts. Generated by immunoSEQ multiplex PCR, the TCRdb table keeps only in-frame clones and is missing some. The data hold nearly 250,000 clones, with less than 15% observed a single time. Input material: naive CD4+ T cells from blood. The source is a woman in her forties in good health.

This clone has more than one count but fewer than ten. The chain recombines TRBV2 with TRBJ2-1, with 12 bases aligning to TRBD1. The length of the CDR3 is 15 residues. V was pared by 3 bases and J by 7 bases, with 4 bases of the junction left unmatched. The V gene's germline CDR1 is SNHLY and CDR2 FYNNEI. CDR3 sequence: CASSEGTGGLNEQFF. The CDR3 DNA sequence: TGTGCCAGCAGTGAGGGGACAGGGGGCTTGAATGAGCAGTTCTTC.

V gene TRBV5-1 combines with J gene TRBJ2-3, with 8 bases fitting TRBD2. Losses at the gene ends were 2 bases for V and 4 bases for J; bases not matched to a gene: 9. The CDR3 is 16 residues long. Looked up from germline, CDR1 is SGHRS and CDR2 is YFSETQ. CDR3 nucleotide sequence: TGCGCCAGCAGCTTCCTGATGGGACTAGAGCCAGATACGCAGTATTTT. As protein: CASSFLMGLEPDTQYF.

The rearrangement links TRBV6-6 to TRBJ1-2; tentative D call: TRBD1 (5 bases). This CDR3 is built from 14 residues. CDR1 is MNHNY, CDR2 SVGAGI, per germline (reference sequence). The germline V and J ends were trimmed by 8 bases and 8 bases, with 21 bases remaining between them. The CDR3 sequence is CASSSAYGGRGYTF. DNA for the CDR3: TGTGCCAGCTCTAGTGCCTACGGGGGAAGGGGCTACACCTTC.

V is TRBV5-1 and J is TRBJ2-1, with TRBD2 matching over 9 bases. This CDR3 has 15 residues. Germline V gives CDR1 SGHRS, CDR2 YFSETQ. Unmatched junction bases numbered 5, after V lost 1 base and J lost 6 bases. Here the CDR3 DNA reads TGCGCCAGCAGCTTGCTGCGGGGGGGCGGCAATGAGCAGTTCTTC. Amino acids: CASSLLRGGGNEQFF.

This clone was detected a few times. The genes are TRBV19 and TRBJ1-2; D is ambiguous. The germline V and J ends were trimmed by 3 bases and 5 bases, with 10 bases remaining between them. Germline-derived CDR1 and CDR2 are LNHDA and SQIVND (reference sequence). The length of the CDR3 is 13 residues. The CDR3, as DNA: TGTGCCAGTAGTATCGGCGGTGTATATGGCTACACCTTC. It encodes CASSIGGVYGYTF.